Reported below is one TCR beta chain. What this receptor recognizes is not known. Per-nucleotide qualities are absent, and no much larger clonotype sits a single base away. The intended sense of this specimen's time point label: pre-transplant. Unstimulated PBMCs, after thawing, were stained for CD3, CD4 and CD8 and then FACS-sorted into CD3+CD4+ and CD3+CD8+ populations. Each of the 8 studied subjects was randomized to immunosuppression withdrawal. The Qiagen DNeasy Blood and Tissue Kit was used for isolation of genomic DNA. The sample comes from a study of T cell clones after liver transplantation (dated by TCRdb to between 2017 and 2020). Background on the whole study: Samples were obtained from ITN030ST, a randomized trial in which withdrawal of immunosuppression was attempted within 2 years of liver transplantation. Third party-reactive TCRbeta sequences from pre-transplant MLRs were also identified as an antigen-independent comparator for donor-reactive sequences. The subjects received no induction therapy and were kept on standard immunosuppression until randomization at 12-24 months post-transplant. Three of the eight recipients were HCV-positive; the others were transplanted for non-autoimmune, non-viral indications. Tolerance was defined as complete withdrawal of immunosuppression for at least one year without a rise in liver enzymes beyond twice the upper limit of normal. Blood samples were taken pre-transplant, pre-randomization before withdrawal, and post-randomization after full withdrawal or failed withdrawal. Of the 8 liver transplant recipients making up the studied cohort, 3 were classified as tolerant and 5 as non-tolerant. Donor-reactive T cell clones were identified using TCRbeta sequencing after a pre-transplant mixed lymphocyte reaction and were then followed in post-transplant blood.

Here V drops 5 bases and J drops 5 bases, and the junction holds 8 bases not matched to any gene. CDR1 KGHSH and CDR2 LQKENI are derived from the germline V gene. The CDR3, from cysteine to phenylalanine, totals 15 residues. Of all the DNA, just the CDR3 is kept, 45 bases in frame from base 1. What the work shows at the level of the full study, not this receptor alone: In two subjects, low numbers of available donor cells limited the measurable donor-reactive repertoire. In most of the 8 subjects, circulating donor-reactive CD4 TCRbeta sequences decreased significantly after transplant, regardless of tolerance or HCV status. Because of small, heterogeneous patient numbers and non-standardized post-transplant time points, the conclusions were only preliminary. Donor-reactive sequences decreased more than third party-reactive sequences, which suggests partial antigen-specific deletion that was not related to withdrawal success. Because no allograft tissue specimens were available, donor-reactive T cells may have migrated into the graft instead of being deleted. Once repertoire turnover was taken into account, donor-reactive detection showed a significant reduction for CD4 in 7 of 8 subjects and for CD8 in 8 of 8.

Using immunoSEQ, frozen genomic DNA was subjected to high-throughput TCRbeta CDR3 sequencing, a process that included PCR amplification, mapping, bias correction and internal controls. The paper's processing steps were these. Productive rearrangements were retained, and unique TCRbeta sequences were defined by the CDR3 nucleotide sequence together with the V and J gene. A sequence counted as donor-reactive only if the sequence showed at least 5-fold expansion in CFSE-low cells compared with unstimulated pre-transplant cells and had a frequency of at least 0.01%. Per-subject minimum frequency thresholds, based on the lowest-template unstimulated sample, ensured at least 90% detection power. Repertoire turnover was measured by Jensen-Shannon divergence between the top 1000 TCRbeta sequences post- and pre-transplant. Changes in detection of donor-reactive sequences were tested with two-sided Fisher's exact tests. TCRdb's version of the immuneACCESS table is confined to in-frame rearrangements and falls short of the full clone set. An unresolved V gene accounts for under half of the shortfall where checked; the remainder is of unknown origin. The V and J calls and clone size were taken over from that table, and D and trimming were inferred from the DNA. The sample table records nearly 55,000 clones; less than 85% of these occur just once. Of the sample, about 8.1% falls within the top ten clones.

The TCR originated in a human donor who received a liver transplant. The rearranged segments are TRBV18 and TRBJ1-4; 7 central nucleotides agree with TRBD1. Sample: CD4+ T cells from blood, taken before liver transplant. The nucleotides read TGTGCCAGCTCATCCCAGGGACAGTTAAATGAAAAACTGTTTTTT. Its coded protein is CASSSQGQLNEKLFF.